These T cell receptor beta chains were read from a single sample in a study of circulating and synovial CD4+ cells in juvenile arthritis. Data came from immunoSEQ multiplex PCR; TCRdb stores just in-frame clones and leaves some out. Counted here are tens of thousands of clones, 95% occurring once; the ten biggest clones make up 0.15% to 0.2%. The specimen sequenced was CD4+ T cells from blood. The receptor set was obtained from a human donor with juvenile idiopathic arthritis. The CDR3 runs from the conserved cysteine through the conserved F or W. A D gene is named only where the DNA matches it firmly. Some rows mark clone size as missing; the rest say once, few, many or name a class of expanded clone.

size,V,D,J,CDR3,DNA
.,TRBV5-1,.,TRBJ2-7,CASSFGAGAAPEQYF,TGCGCCAGCAGCTTCGGGGCGGGGGCCGCTCCCGAGCAGTACTTC
.,TRBV11-2,TRBD1,TRBJ1-5,CASSAQTGANQPQHF,TGTGCCAGCAGCGCCCAGACAGGGGCAAATCAGCCCCAGCATTTT
.,TRBV5-4,TRBD1,TRBJ2-7,CASSPGTVYEQYF,TGTGCCAGCAGCCCCGGGACAGTCTACGAGCAGTACTTC
once,TRBV9,.,TRBJ1-2,CASSNQANYGYTF,TGTGCCAGCAGCAACCAGGCTAACTATGGCTACACCTTC
.,TRBV30,TRBD2,TRBJ2-7,CAWSDGRAAVNEQYF,TGTGCCTGGAGTGACGGGAGGGCCGCGGTGAACGAGCAGTACTTC
once,TRBV5-1,TRBD1,TRBJ1-1,CASSGQGDTEAFF,TGCGCCAGCAGCGGACAGGGGGACACTGAAGCTTTCTTT
.,TRBV6-5,.,TRBJ2-7,CASSYSVRLNYEQYF,TGTGCCAGCAGTTACTCGGTTCGACTGAACTACGAGCAGTACTTC
.,TRBV9,TRBD1,TRBJ2-7,CASSDRDRGREQYF,TGTGCCAGCAGCGACCGGGACAGGGGCCGCGAGCAGTACTTC
.,TRBV7-9,.,TRBJ2-1,CASNPSGGYNEQFF,TGTGCCAGCAACCCCTCCGGCGGTTACAATGAGCAGTTCTTC
.,TRBV9,TRBD2,TRBJ2-7,CASSVDWGGGYEQYF,TGTGCCAGCAGCGTAGATTGGGGGGGTGGATACGAGCAGTACTTC
.,TRBV21-1,.,TRBJ1-4,CASIVPGQEKLFF,TGTGCCAGCATCGTCCCGGGACAGGAAAAACTGTTTTTT
.,TRBV5-6,TRBD2,TRBJ2-3,CASSFDSGRQADTQYF,TGTGCCAGCAGCTTTGATAGCGGGAGACAGGCAGATACGCAGTATTTT
.,TRBV29-1,TRBD2,TRBJ2-1,CSVWRGRNEQFF,TGCAGCGTCTGGCGGGGGAGGAATGAGCAGTTCTTC
.,TRBV9,TRBD2,TRBJ2-1,CASSGLAGTVDEQFF,TGTGCCAGCAGCGGACTAGCGGGGACGGTCGATGAGCAGTTCTTC
.,TRBV28,.,TRBJ1-2,CASRSLPGAYGYTF,TGTGCCAGCAGATCCCTACCGGGAGCGTATGGCTACACCTTC
.,TRBV5-6,.,TRBJ2-7,CASSIGQSYEQYF,TGTGCCAGCAGCATCGGACAGTCCTACGAGCAGTACTTC
.,TRBV29-1,TRBD2,TRBJ2-1,CSGRGSLYNEQFF,TGCAGCGGGCGCGGGAGTTTGTACAATGAGCAGTTCTTC
.,TRBV11-2,.,TRBJ1-4,CASSLDSAKLFF,TGTGCCAGCAGCCTAGACAGTGCAAAACTGTTTTTT
.,TRBV13,.,TRBJ2-3,CASRLGSGFTDTQYF,TGTGCCAGCCGCTTGGGTTCAGGATTCACAGATACGCAGTATTTT
.,TRBV6-5,.,TRBJ2-7,CASSRQVDYEQYF,TGTGCCAGCAGCCGACAGGTGGACTACGAGCAGTACTTC
.,TRBV5-1,TRBD2,TRBJ2-3,CASSSGLAGEHYTDTQYF,TGCGCCAGCAGCTCCGGACTAGCGGGAGAGCACTACACAGATACGCAGTATTTT
.,TRBV4-1,TRBD2,TRBJ2-5,CASSPETSGRAEQYF,TGCGCCAGCAGCCCCGAGACTAGCGGGAGGGCGGAGCAGTACTTC
.,TRBV5-4,TRBD1,TRBJ2-2,CASSPGQGNGELFF,TGTGCCAGCAGCCCGGGACAGGGGAACGGGGAGCTGTTTTTT
.,TRBV7-9,.,TRBJ1-5,CASSPQGGDQPQHF,TGTGCCAGCAGCCCACAGGGAGGGGATCAGCCCCAGCATTTT